This entry features one TCR beta chain sequence. Assay used: immunoSEQ multiplex PCR; TCRdb lists only in-frame clones, some missing. The table includes roughly 50,000 clones, approximately 88% detected once. These data belong to a study of PD-L1 blockade in urothelial cancer. As to time point: pretreatment peripheral blood. CDR1 and CDR2 from the germline V gene are MNHEY and SMNVEV (reference sequence). The ends were cut back, 5 bases at V and 0 bases at J, with 11 bases in the middle. The CDR3 totals 15 residues. The sequence was collected from a woman aged 55-69 years with urothelial cancer. Sequencing was performed on PBMCs, taken around atezolizumab (anti-PD-L1) treatment. V and J are TRBV27 and TRBJ1-3; weak D call: TRBD1 (6 bases). The CDR3 DNA reads as TGTGCCAGCAGTCGAGGGGGACCCTCTGGAAACACCATATATTTT. This gives the protein CASSRGGPSGNTIYF.